Listed below are T cell receptor beta chains from one sample, sequenced in a study of blood T cells in healthy people across ages. Each CDR3 protein gets one entry after TCRdb re-called the 5' RACE reads with MiXCR. Among roughly 2 million distinct CDR3 sequences, 49% were seen once, and the ten largest hold around 2.1%. The sample taken for sequencing was blood. These receptors all come from a woman aged 40 to 50 in good health. Both conserved end residues are part of each CDR3. A D gene is named only where the DNA matches it firmly. Some rows mark clone size as missing; the rest say once, few, many or name a class of expanded clone.

CDR3 DNA | CDR3 protein | D gene | clone size | J gene | V gene
TGCAGTGCTAGAGATTCCCCCAGACCGAACACTGAAGCTTTCTTT | CSARDSPRPNTEAFF | . | . | TRBJ1-1 | TRBV20-1
TGCGCCAGCAGCTTGGGGGGCGGGGCCGCCTACAATGAGCAGTTCTTC | CASSLGGGAAYNEQFF | . | . | TRBJ2-1 | TRBV5-1
TGTGCCAGCAGCTTAGCCGGGACTAGCATCTACGAGCAGTACTTC | CASSLAGTSIYEQYF | TRBD2 | . | TRBJ2-7 | TRBV7-2
TGCGCCAGCAGCTTGAACGGCGGCAGGGACTATGGCTACACCTTC | CASSLNGGRDYGYTF | . | few | TRBJ1-2 | TRBV5-1
TGTGCCAGCAGCTTGCGGACAAAGCAGTACTTC | CASSLRTKQYF | . | few | TRBJ2-7 | TRBV7-8
TGTGCCAGCAGCTCCGCGGGGCGACCAGATACGCAGTATTTT | CASSSAGRPDTQYF | . | . | TRBJ2-3 | TRBV7-2
TGTGCCAGCAGCCAAGATTCAGTCGAGATGGAGACCCAGTACTTC | CASSQDSVEMETQYF | . | . | TRBJ2-5 | TRBV3-1
TGTGCCAGCAGTTCCCAGGGGACTAATGAAAAACTGTTTTTT | CASSSQGTNEKLFF | . | . | TRBJ1-4 | TRBV12-3/TRBV12-4
TGCAGTGCCCGGGGACTACTGGGCGACGAGCAGTACTTC | CSARGLLGDEQYF | TRBD2 | . | TRBJ2-7 | TRBV20-1
TGTGCCAGCAGTTACTCTGACGGTAACAATCAGCCCCAGCATTTT | CASSYSDGNNQPQHF | . | . | TRBJ1-5 | TRBV6-2/TRBV6-3
TGTGCCAGCAGCCCGACCCTGGACAGGGCAAACATTCAGTACTTC | CASSPTLDRANIQYF | TRBD1 | . | TRBJ2-4 | TRBV3-1
TGTGCCAGCAGGGGAAAGCGGGGTCCTACAGATACGCAGTATTTT | CASRGKRGPTDTQYF | TRBD2 | . | TRBJ2-3 | TRBV28
TGTGCCAGCAGTTACGATAGCCCCTCGAAAGAGCAGTTCTTC | CASSYDSPSKEQFF | . | . | TRBJ2-1 | TRBV6-6
TGTGCCAGCAGTTACTCCGGGACAGGCCGAACGGAGACCCAGTACTTC | CASSYSGTGRTETQYF | TRBD1 | few | TRBJ2-5 | TRBV6-5
TGTGCCAGCAGTCCCACAGGGCCCTACAATCAGCCCCAGCATTTT | CASSPTGPYNQPQHF | . | . | TRBJ1-5 | TRBV28
TGCAGCGGGGACATAACAGATACGCAGTATTTT | CSGDITDTQYF | . | few | TRBJ2-3 | TRBV29-1
TGTGCCTGCAGCTTAGTCGGAGGCCAGGGCTACAATGAGCAGTACTTC | CACSLVGGQGYNEQYF | . | . | TRBJ2-7 | TRBV7-2
TGTGCCAGCAAGCGCCCGGACAGGGGGCCCTACGAGCAGTACTTC | CASKRPDRGPYEQYF | TRBD1 | . | TRBJ2-7 | TRBV6-6
TGTGCCAGCAGCGTATCATTCCGAGGGAAGGGGCAAGAGACCCAGTACTTC | CASSVSFRGKGQETQYF | . | few | TRBJ2-5 | TRBV9
TGCAGTGCTAGACGGCACGCTGAAGCTTTCTTT | CSARRHAEAFF | . | . | TRBJ1-1 | TRBV20-1
TGTGCCAGCAGCTTAAACGACGGCAGGGGAGAGACCCAGTACTTC | CASSLNDGRGETQYF | . | . | TRBJ2-5 | TRBV7-6
TGTGCCAGTAGCCCTCAACAGGGGGCGCGGGCCAAAAACATTCAGTACTTC | CASSPQQGARAKNIQYF | TRBD1 | once | TRBJ2-4 | TRBV19
TGTGCCAGCAGCCGAGTTGCAACAGGGAGAGCCACAGATACGCAGTATTTT | CASSRVATGRATDTQYF | . | . | TRBJ2-3 | TRBV27
TGTGCCAGCAGTTACATCCGCGGGGGGGCGGACGAGCAGTACTTC | CASSYIRGGADEQYF | TRBD2 | . | TRBJ2-7 | TRBV6-2/TRBV6-3
TGTGCCAGCAGGAGCGGGGGGTCTGGCAATGAGCAGTTCTTC | CASRSGGSGNEQFF | TRBD2 | . | TRBJ2-1 | TRBV6-2/TRBV6-3
TGTGCCAGCAGTTATCGGGGACATTTAATGAAGAATGAGCAGTTCTTC | CASSYRGHLMKNEQFF | . | . | TRBJ2-1 | TRBV6-2/TRBV6-3
TGTGCCAGCAGTTTGGCGGGGGGGATTGCCAAGACCCAGTACTTC | CASSLAGGIAKTQYF | TRBD2 | few | TRBJ2-5 | TRBV27
TGTGCCAGCAGCGCAGACCAGGTCGGGGAGCAGTACTTC | CASSADQVGEQYF | . | few | TRBJ2-5 | TRBV7-2
TGTGCCAGCAGTCTGTACCGGGACGCCTCTCGGACCCAGTACTTC | CASSLYRDASRTQYF | . | few | TRBJ2-5 | TRBV12-3/TRBV12-4
TGTGCCAGCAGCCGTCAAAACCCAGGGACCCAGTTCTTC | CASSRQNPGTQFF | . | few | TRBJ2-1 | TRBV9
TGTGCCAGCAGTGAAGCGAGGGGGGGAGGGGATGAAGCTTTCTTT | CASSEARGGGDEAFF | . | . | TRBJ1-1 | TRBV6-1
TGTGCCAGCAGCCTCTTCGCGGACAACACAGATACGCAGTATTTT | CASSLFADNTDTQYF | . | . | TRBJ2-3 | TRBV3-1
TGCAGTGCTAGAAGTTCAGCATTACAAGAGACCCAGTACTTC | CSARSSALQETQYF | . | few | TRBJ2-5 | TRBV20-1
TGCGCCAGCAGCCCGGCCTTTGGGGGCAACTATGGCTACACCTTC | CASSPAFGGNYGYTF | . | . | TRBJ1-2 | TRBV5-1
TGTGCCAGCAGTTACTCGAGACAGGGATCAAATCAGCCCCAGCATTTT | CASSYSRQGSNQPQHF | TRBD1 | . | TRBJ1-5 | TRBV6-6
TGCGCCAGCAGCGATCCGGCGGCCTACGAGCAGTACTTC | CASSDPAAYEQYF | . | . | TRBJ2-7 | TRBV4-1
TGTGCCGGCAGCCAAGATCATAGCACAGATACGCAGTATTTT | CAGSQDHSTDTQYF | . | . | TRBJ2-3 | TRBV4-2
TGCAGTGCTAGGACCCCTTCAGGGGGATACACAGATACGCAGTATTTT | CSARTPSGGYTDTQYF | TRBD1 | few | TRBJ2-3 | TRBV20-1
TGTGCCAGCAGCCGCGAGGGACTAGCGGGGAGTGAGCAGTTCTTC | CASSREGLAGSEQFF | TRBD2 | few | TRBJ2-1 | TRBV3-1
TGTGCCAGCAGCCCTCCCGGGCGAAACATTCAGTACTTC | CASSPPGRNIQYF | . | few | TRBJ2-4 | TRBV7-2
TGTGCCAGCAGTACATCAAGGAGGGTTGGCGGCTACACCTTC | CASSTSRRVGGYTF | . | . | TRBJ1-2 | TRBV25-1
TGCGCCAGCAGCTCCGGGGGAACTACCCCCTACGAGCAGTACTTC | CASSSGGTTPYEQYF | . | . | TRBJ2-7 | TRBV5-1